This TCR beta chain stems from a study of blood T cell repertoires in COVID-19. About the research overall: Collection of acute and convalescent COVID-19 samples took place in the United States, Italy and Spain. In each case, the material was cDNA or gDNA derived from T cells, B-cell-depleted T cells, or PBMCs.

Per the original methods: Amplification with reference gene primers provided the estimates of nucleated cell counts. Measured with immunoSEQ multiplex PCR; TCRdb has only the in-frame clones, and not every one. The DNA was the basis for D and trimming; V, J and clone size are from that table. The sample has fewer than 40,000 clones, around 89% seen once. Trimming shortened V by 5 bases and J by 7 bases, and 11 bases separated the two germline ends. The V gene's germline CDR1 is MNHEY and CDR2 SVGAGI. The CDR3 totals 13 residues. The TCR was taken from a middle-aged woman with active or convalescent COVID-19. The specimen was peripheral blood. J is TRBJ1-4 and V is TRBV6-5; TRBD1 might be the D (6 bases). The CDR3 region is CASSPWTAEKLFF. In DNA form, the CDR3 reads TGTGCCAGCAGTCCCTGGACAGCTGAAAAACTGTTTTTT.